This T cell receptor beta chain appears in the sequencing data of a study of blood T cell repertoires in COVID-19. Study-wide context: COVID-19 samples, acute and convalescent, were from the United States, Italy and Spain. PBMCs, B-cell-depleted T cells, or T cells provided the cDNA or gDNA that made up the material.

Germline-derived CDR1 and CDR2 are MNHEY and SVGAGI. The CDR3 covers 13 residues. V lost 7 bases and J 5 bases, leaving 14 bases between the germline ends. Under the authors' procedure: Amplification of reference gene primers was used by the study to estimate nucleated cell counts. Clones were sequenced by immunoSEQ multiplex PCR, and TCRdb holds only the in-frame ones, with some missing. V, J and clone size are taken as reported in that table, and D and trimming were inferred from the DNA itself. There are more than 65,000 clones in the sample; roughly 80% occur only once, and about a third lies in the top ten.

The sequence was collected from a woman in her seventies with acute or convalescent COVID-19. The sequencing input was peripheral blood. The chain joins TRBV6-5 to TRBJ1-2, with D possibly being TRBD1 (6 bases). The CDR3 spells CASTEQGLYGYTF. CDR3 in DNA: TGTGCCAGCACCGAGCAGGGGTTGTATGGCTACACCTTC.